This TCR beta chain was found in a study of blood T cell repertoires in COVID-19. There are 14 residues in the CDR3. Trimming took off 8 bases at V and 2 bases at J, with 14 bases between the two ends. Germline CDR1 is LGHNT and CDR2 is FRNRAP. Original processing notes: Amplification of reference gene primers provided the estimated nucleated cell counts. Method: immunoSEQ multiplex PCR; TCRdb's copy keeps in-frame clones and lacks some. The V and J calls and the clone size are those of that table, but D and trimming were determined from the DNA. The sample consists of 170,000 or so clones, approximately 80% of them appearing once.

The TCR originated in a human donor in a cohort sampled during active COVID-19. This chain uses TRBV12-5 with TRBJ2-3, with TRBD2 as a possible D gene (6 bases). The material sequenced was peripheral blood. The CDR3 DNA reads TGTGCTAGTTCCCGGGACTTACTCACAGATACGCAGTATTTT. Protein sequence: CASSRDLLTDTQYF.